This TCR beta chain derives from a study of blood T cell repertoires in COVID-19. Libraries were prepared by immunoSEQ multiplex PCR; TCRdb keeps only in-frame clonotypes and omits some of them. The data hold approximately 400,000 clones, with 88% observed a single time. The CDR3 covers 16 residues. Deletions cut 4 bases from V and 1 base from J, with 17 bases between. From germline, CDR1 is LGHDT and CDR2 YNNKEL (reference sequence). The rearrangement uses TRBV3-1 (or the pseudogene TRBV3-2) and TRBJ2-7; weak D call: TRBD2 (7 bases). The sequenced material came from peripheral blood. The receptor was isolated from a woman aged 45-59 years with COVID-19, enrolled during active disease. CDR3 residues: CASSPRDKGGSYEQYF. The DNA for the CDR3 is TGTGCCAGCAGCCCAAGGGATAAGGGGGGGTCCTACGAGCAGTACTTC.